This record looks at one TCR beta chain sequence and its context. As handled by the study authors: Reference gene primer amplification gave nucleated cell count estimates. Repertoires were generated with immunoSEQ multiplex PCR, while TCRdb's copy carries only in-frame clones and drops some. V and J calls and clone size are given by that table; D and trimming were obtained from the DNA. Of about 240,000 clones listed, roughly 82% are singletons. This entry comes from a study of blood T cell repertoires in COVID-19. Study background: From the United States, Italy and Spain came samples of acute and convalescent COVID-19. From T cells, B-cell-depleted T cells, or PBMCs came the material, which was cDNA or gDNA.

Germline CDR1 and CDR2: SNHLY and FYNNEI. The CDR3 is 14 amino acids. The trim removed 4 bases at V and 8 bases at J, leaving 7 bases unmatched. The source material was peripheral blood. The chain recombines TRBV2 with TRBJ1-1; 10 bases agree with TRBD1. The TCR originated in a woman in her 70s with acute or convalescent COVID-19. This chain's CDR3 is CASSARTGGTEAFF. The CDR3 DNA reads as TGTGCCAGCAGTGCCAGGACAGGGGGTACGGAAGCTTTCTTT.